This is a list of T cell receptor beta chains from one sample in a study of tumor-infiltrating lymphocytes in primary liver carcinoma. Each CDR3 protein is one row after TCRdb ran MiXCR on the multiplex PCR reads. Of more than 100,000 distinct CDR3 sequences in the sample, roughly 75% are singletons; the top ten hold 8.1%. The sample consisted of tumor-adjacent normal liver tissue. Every receptor here comes from a woman in her sixties with primary liver carcinoma and hepatitis B virus infection. Both conserved end residues are part of each CDR3. A D gene is named only where the DNA matches it firmly. Clone size is stated in some rows and not others, as once, few, many or a class when expanded.

V: TRBV4-1
size: NA
D: NA
J: TRBJ2-7
DNA: TGCGCCAGCAGCCCACGGGCCCAGGACAGCTCCTACCAGCAGTACTTC
CDR3: CASSPRAQDSSYQQYF

V: TRBV11-2
size: NA
D: NA
J: TRBJ2-3
DNA: TGTGGCAGCAGTTTAGGGATTCGAAGGGAAGGCACAGAAACGCAGTATTTT
CDR3: CGSSLGIRREGTETQYF

V: TRBV11-3
size: NA
D: NA
J: TRBJ2-3
DNA: TGTGGCAGATACACAGATACGCAGTATTTT
CDR3: CGRYTDTQYF

V: TRBV12-5
size: NA
D: NA
J: TRBJ2-4
DNA: TGTGCTAGTGGCTGGACCTCAGGCCGTCTACCCAAAAACATTCAGTACTTC
CDR3: CASGWTSGRLPKNIQYF

V: TRBV12-3/TRBV12-4
size: NA
D: TRBD2
J: TRBJ2-1
DNA: TGTGCCAGCAGGAAGGGACTAGCGATTTATGACAATGAGCAGTTCTTC
CDR3: CASRKGLAIYDNEQFF

V: TRBV29-1
size: many
D: NA
J: TRBJ1-2
DNA: TGCAGCGTTGGCGCGGACCTTGGCTACACCTTC
CDR3: CSVGADLGYTF

V: TRBV6-5
size: NA
D: NA
J: TRBJ1-6
DNA: TGTGCCAGCAGGGGCCAGTTGGCATTGATCGTGGCACCCCTCCACTTT
CDR3: CASRGQLALIVAPLHF

V: TRBV12-3/TRBV12-4
size: many
D: TRBD2
J: TRBJ2-3
DNA: TGTGCCAGCAGTTTAGCGCTGCTAGCGGGAGCGCCAGATACGCAGTATTTT
CDR3: CASSLALLAGAPDTQYF

V: TRBV11-2
size: NA
D: NA
J: TRBJ1-3
DNA: TGTGCCAGCAACTCACTCCCGGATAGGGGAGCGTACTCTGGAAACACCATATATTTT
CDR3: CASNSLPDRGAYSGNTIYF

V: TRBV29-1
size: many
D: NA
J: TRBJ2-1
DNA: TGCAGCGTTGAACTCGCTCGGGCAGTCTTC
CDR3: CSVELARAVF

V: TRBV29-1
size: NA
D: TRBD2
J: TRBJ2-1
DNA: TGCAGCGTTGGGGAGGTAGCGGGAGGACCAGCTGGGCAGTTCTTC
CDR3: CSVGEVAGGPAGQFF

V: TRBV13
size: NA
D: TRBD1
J: TRBJ2-4
DNA: TGTGCCAGCAGCCTCGGACAGGGGGTGGATGCCAGAAACATTCAGTACTTC
CDR3: CASSLGQGVDARNIQYF

V: TRBV29-1
size: NA
D: TRBD1
J: TRBJ1-2
DNA: TGCAGCGCCGTTTGGGACAGCACGGACTGCTACACCTTC
CDR3: CSAVWDSTDCYTF

V: TRBV29-1
size: many
D: TRBD1
J: TRBJ1-5
DNA: TGCAGCGCAGGACAGGGAGATCAGCCCCAGCATTTT
CDR3: CSAGQGDQPQHF

V: TRBV6-2/TRBV6-3
size: NA
D: TRBD2
J: TRBJ2-1
DNA: TGTGCCAGCGGTAACCCCCTCGGGACTAGCGGGAGGGGAGGTGAGCACTTCTTC
CDR3: CASGNPLGTSGRGGEHFF

V: TRBV7-9
size: many
D: NA
J: TRBJ1-5
DNA: TGTGCCAGCAGCTTAGTTGGTAGCAATCAGCCCCAGCATTTT
CDR3: CASSLVGSNQPQHF

V: TRBV28
size: NA
D: NA
J: TRBJ1-2
DNA: TGTGTGAGCGGCGGTGGCCGGCATAGTCGTGGCTACACCTTC
CDR3: CVSGGGRHSRGYTF

V: TRBV12-3/TRBV12-4
size: NA
D: NA
J: TRBJ1-1
DNA: TGTGCCAGCAGTGACGTACGGACTGAGGCTTTCTTT
CDR3: CASSDVRTEAFF

V: TRBV6-5
size: NA
D: NA
J: TRBJ2-3
DNA: TGTGCAAGCATCAGATTGTCGTGGTCAGATATGCAGTATTTT
CDR3: CASIRLSWSDMQYF

V: TRBV9
size: NA
D: TRBD2
J: TRBJ2-2
DNA: TGTGCCAGCAGCCCTAGAGGCGGGAGGGGGCTTGTGGCCGGGGAGCTGTTTTTT
CDR3: CASSPRGGRGLVAGELFF

V: TRBV2
size: few
D: NA
J: TRBJ1-5
DNA: TGTGCCAGCAGAGTATATAGCAATCAGCCCCAGCATTTT
CDR3: CASRVYSNQPQHF

V: TRBV12-3/TRBV12-4
size: many
D: TRBD2
J: TRBJ2-7
DNA: TGTGCCAGCAGCTCCCTGACTAGCGGGGTTCCCTACGAGCAGTACTTC
CDR3: CASSSLTSGVPYEQYF

V: TRBV7-9
size: NA
D: TRBD2
J: TRBJ2-1
DNA: TGTGCCAACAGCTTAGGAAGGCTAGCGGGATCCAGTTACAATGAGCAGTTCTTC
CDR3: CANSLGRLAGSSYNEQFF